This entry describes one TCR beta chain. There is no known antigen for this receptor. Within one base of it there is no much larger clone, and no base qualities were kept. The source of the sample is a study of OX40 agonist ivuxolimab in advanced cancers. Study-wide context: Ivuxolimab was a fully human IgG2 agonistic monoclonal antibody targeting the costimulatory receptor OX40 (CD134). The monotherapy dose-escalation portion (N = 52 patients) of the phase I ivuxolimab trial is reported in the paper. Patients were allowed to have had prior anti-PD-1, anti-PD-L1 or anti-CTLA-4 therapy, and roughly 40% of the dose-escalation patients had been treated with checkpoint inhibitors. Peripheral TCRbeta sequencing aimed to test whether ivuxolimab altered TCR sequence diversity and caused clonal T-cell expansion. In the dose-escalation cohort, 82.7% of patients were male, and the mean age was approximately 60 years, with a range of about 20 to 79. Of the roughly 54 dose-escalation patients, hepatocellular carcinoma was present in roughly 19, melanoma in roughly 15, renal cell carcinoma in 9 and head and neck cancer in 9. Intravenous ivuxolimab was administered to patients every 2 weeks at six dose levels: 0.01, 0.1, 0.3, 1.5, 3 and 10 mg/kg. Partial responses occurred in three dose-escalation patients: two with cutaneous melanoma and one with hepatocellular carcinoma.

Genomic DNA was isolated from the sorted cells so that the TCRbeta CDR3 region could be sequenced. The immunoSEQ Assay was used for sequencing of TCRbeta CDR3 regions. TCRdb holds this immuneACCESS table with in-frame rearrangements only. Some clones are missing; in checked studies, unresolved V genes explain under half, and the rest has no known cause. The sample table shows 100,000 to 150,000 clones, and 80% to 95% are seen once. The ten largest clones capture roughly 0.8% of the sample. The CDR3 goes from the cysteine to the phenylalanine over 15 residues. Just the 45-base CDR3 DNA is kept, in frame starting at base 1. Trimming removed 7 bases from V and 3 bases from J, leaving 17 bases between the germline ends. CDR1 MNHEY and CDR2 SVGAGI were looked up in the germline V gene. Patients with a history of autoimmune disease or receiving systemic immunosuppression were excluded from the trial. Peripheral blood for TCR sequencing was drawn from every dose cohort at baseline, at cycle 4 day 1 and at cycle 7 day 1. The samples were taken from a phase I, first-in-human, multicenter, open-label dose-escalation trial of ivuxolimab. Adults with locally advanced or metastatic head and neck squamous cell, hepatocellular, melanoma or renal cell carcinoma were enrolled in the trial. CD4+ and CD8+ T cells were sorted separately from peripheral blood before TCR sequencing.

Findings and caveats that apply to the study as a whole: Partial responders in the 0.1-3.0 mg/kg groups had among the lowest normalized peripheral clonal expansion, especially among CD8+ T cells. Clonal expansion of both CD4+ and CD8+ blood T cells was observed from baseline to week 6 at doses 0.1 to 3.0 mg/kg. The antigen specificity of the clonally expanded peripheral T cells was not determined. Low levels of normalized T-cell clonal expansion were also seen in some nonresponding patients. After ivuxolimab, CD8+ T cells had more expanded clones than CD4+ T cells on average.

This chain is built from TRBV6-5 and TRBJ2-3, with a weak D call of TRBD1 (6 bases match). This specimen consisted of CD4+ or CD8+ T cells sorted from blood, obtained in a trial of the OX40 agonist ivuxolimab. The sequence was collected from an adult with an advanced solid tumor such as melanoma, head and neck, liver or kidney cancer. Read as DNA, the sequence is TGTGCCAGCAACCCCCGGGCCCAGGGGACAGATACGCAGTATTTT. Its amino acids are CASNPRAQGTDTQYF.